This T cell receptor (beta chain) was identified in a study of cytomegalovirus exposure and HLA in healthy donors. Study-wide background: The 100 to 150 validation repertoires were reported in a later analysis to have been generated on the same platform as the 666 first-cohort repertoires. Study-wide results and limits: As confirmed in vitro, a few CMV-associated chains were specific for CMV antigens.

Remarks on this clone: Its specificity is unknown.

This CDR3 is 15 amino acids long. The V segment lost 4 bases and the J segment 1 base; nucleotides outside the gene matches: 3. Germline lookup yields CDR1 SGHTA and CDR2 FQGNSA. Sequencing was performed with immunoSEQ multiplex PCR; in TCRdb, only in-frame clones are kept and a portion is missing. The sample contains around 170,000 clones, 85% to 90% of which appear only once. Sequencing was carried out using PBMCs. The clonotype was recovered from a man aged 18 to 35 in good health and CMV-seronegative. The V call is TRBV7-2, the J call TRBJ2-2; TRBD1 agrees at 7 bases. The CDR3 loop is CASSSTGLNTGELFF. CDR3 nucleotide sequence: TGTGCCAGCAGCTCGACAGGGTTGAACACCGGGGAGCTGTTTTTT.